These T cell receptor beta chains were read from a single sample in a study of regulatory T cells in long-lasting Graves disease. TCRdb called the multiplex PCR reads again in MiXCR, with one record for every CDR3 protein. The data show 250,000 to 300,000 distinct CDR3 sequences, more than 15% seen once. The same sample was also studied in work on T cells in Graves' hyperthyroidism and ophthalmopathy.

The starting material was peripheral blood mononuclear cells (PBMCs), obtained at new diagnosis, from a patient treated with antithyroid drugs. These receptors were taken from a woman in her 30s with Graves disease. Both conserved end residues are trimmed from each CDR3.

TRBV20-1,13,SASLSAGGRETQY
TRBV20-1,12,SAKGAEAPYEQY
TRBV4-1,17,ASSQILQGSGSGANVLT
TRBV6-1,13,ASSPPVTGKEKLF
TRBV7-2,11,ASSSIGDGGLF
TRBV11-2,13,ASSLARRRWTEAF
TRBV6-1,14,ASSEVRRPDNTEAF
TRBV3-1,12,ASSHGQRIGGYT
TRBV4-1,13,ASRLRDSYTGELF
TRBV12-3/TRBV12-4,11,ASRPSVNQPQH
TRBV18,14,ASSPRAGTVADTQY
TRBV7-8,14,ASSLATGYGNQPQH
TRBV6-9,13,ASSWRQYMNTEAF
TRBV2,13,ASSPSGLINEKLF
TRBV7-7,13,ASSLGLAGGHEQF
TRBV5-6,11,ASMQSAWAEAF
TRBV7-9,13,ASSPPPTEKETQY
TRBV14,16,ASSQPPEAVIIVWPQH
TRBV2,11,ASSESSSYGYT
TRBV3-1,15,ASSQRLRDLANYGYT
TRBV6-1,11,ASGQGAGNTIY
TRBV20-1,11,SASGTGNTEAF
TRBV9,13,ASSVASGGLYEQY
TRBV19,11,ASSIRGDTEAF
TRBV27,13,ASSPQQGTGYNYT